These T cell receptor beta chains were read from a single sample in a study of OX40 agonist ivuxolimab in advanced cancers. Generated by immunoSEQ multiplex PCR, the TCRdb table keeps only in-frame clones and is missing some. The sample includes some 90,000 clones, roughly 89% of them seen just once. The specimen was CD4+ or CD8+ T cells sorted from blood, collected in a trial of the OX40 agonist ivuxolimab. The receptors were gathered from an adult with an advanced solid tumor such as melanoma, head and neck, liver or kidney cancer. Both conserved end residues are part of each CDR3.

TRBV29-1	CSVVRRSGTSGIDYEQYF
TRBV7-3	CASSLVAQQNTEAFF
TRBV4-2	CASSQEVGLPSEQYF
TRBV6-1	CASTAGAADTQYF
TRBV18	CASSQKGSEQYF
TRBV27	CASSFSLPGEEGSYEQYF
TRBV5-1	CASSLEDRGRTDTQYF
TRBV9	CASSVRGLASNEQYF
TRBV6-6	CASSYPTGGTEAFF
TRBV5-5	CASRFLAADTQYF
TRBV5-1	CASSSGVTYEQYF
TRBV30	CAWSVRRGTQPQHF
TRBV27	CASSINTQGLEQYF
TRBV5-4	CASSLLAGAETQYF
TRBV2	CASSVPRDSGSYEQYF